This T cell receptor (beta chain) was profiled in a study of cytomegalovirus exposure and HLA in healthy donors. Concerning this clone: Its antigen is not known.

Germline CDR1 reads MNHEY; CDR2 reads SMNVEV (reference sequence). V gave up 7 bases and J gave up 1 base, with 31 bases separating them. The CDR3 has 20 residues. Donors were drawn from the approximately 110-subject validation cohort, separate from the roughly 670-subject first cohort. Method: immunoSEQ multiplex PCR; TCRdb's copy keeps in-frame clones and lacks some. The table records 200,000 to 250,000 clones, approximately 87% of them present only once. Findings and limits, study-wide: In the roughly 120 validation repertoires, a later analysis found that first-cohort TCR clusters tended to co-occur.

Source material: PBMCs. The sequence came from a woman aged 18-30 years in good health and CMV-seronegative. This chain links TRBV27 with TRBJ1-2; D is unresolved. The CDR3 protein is CASTPVGRRIVPQFNYGYTF. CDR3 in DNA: TGTGCCAGCACCCCAGTGGGGAGACGGATTGTGCCCCAATTTAACTATGGCTACACCTTC.